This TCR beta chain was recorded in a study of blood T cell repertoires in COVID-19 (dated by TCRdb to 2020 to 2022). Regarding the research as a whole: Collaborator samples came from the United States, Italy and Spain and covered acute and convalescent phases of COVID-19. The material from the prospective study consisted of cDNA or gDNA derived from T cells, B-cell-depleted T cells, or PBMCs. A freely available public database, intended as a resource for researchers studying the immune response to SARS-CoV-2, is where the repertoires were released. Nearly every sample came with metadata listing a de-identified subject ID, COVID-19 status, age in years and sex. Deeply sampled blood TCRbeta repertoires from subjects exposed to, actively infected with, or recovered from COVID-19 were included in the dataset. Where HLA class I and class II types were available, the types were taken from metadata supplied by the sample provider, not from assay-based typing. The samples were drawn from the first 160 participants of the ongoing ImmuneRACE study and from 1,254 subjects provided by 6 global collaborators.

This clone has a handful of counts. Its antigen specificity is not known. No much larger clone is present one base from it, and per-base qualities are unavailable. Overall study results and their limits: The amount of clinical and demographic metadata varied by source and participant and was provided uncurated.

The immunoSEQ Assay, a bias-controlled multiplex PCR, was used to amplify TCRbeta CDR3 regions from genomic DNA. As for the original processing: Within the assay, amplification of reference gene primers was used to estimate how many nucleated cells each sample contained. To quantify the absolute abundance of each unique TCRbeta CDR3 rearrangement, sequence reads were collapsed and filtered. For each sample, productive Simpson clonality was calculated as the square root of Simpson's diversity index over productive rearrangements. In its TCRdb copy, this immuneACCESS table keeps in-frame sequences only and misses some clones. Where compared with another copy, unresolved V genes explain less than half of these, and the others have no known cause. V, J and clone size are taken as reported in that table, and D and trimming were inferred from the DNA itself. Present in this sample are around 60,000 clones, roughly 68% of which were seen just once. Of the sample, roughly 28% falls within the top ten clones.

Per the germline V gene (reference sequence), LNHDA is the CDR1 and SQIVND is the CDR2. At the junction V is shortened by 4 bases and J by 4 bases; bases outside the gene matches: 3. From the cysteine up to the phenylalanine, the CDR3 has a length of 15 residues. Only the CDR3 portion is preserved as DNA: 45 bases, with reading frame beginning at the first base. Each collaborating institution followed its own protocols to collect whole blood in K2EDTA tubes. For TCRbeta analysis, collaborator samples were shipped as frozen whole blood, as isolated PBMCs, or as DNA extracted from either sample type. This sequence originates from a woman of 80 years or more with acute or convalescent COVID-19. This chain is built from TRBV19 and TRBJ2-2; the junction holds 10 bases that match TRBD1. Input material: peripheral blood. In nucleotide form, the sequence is TGTGCCAGTAGTAAGACAGGGGGCGTCACCGGGGAGCTGTTTTTT. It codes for CASSKTGGVTGELFF. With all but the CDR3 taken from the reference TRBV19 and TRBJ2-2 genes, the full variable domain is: DGGITQSPKYLFRKEGQNVTLSCEQNLNHDAMYWYRQDPGQGLRLIYYSQIVNDFQKGDIAEGYSVSREKKESFPLTVTSAQKNPTAFYLCASSKTGGVTGELFFGEGSRLTVL.